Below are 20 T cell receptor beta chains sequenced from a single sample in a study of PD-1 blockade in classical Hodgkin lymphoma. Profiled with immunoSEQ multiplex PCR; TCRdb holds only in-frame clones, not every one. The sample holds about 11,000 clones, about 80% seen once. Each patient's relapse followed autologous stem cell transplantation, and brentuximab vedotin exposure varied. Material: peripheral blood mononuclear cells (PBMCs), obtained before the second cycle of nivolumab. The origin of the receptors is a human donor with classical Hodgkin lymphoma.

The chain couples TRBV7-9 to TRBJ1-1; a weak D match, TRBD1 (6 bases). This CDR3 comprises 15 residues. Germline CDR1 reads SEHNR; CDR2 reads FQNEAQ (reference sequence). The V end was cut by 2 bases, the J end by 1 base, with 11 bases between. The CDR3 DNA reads TGTGCCAGCAGCTTAAGGGGGGGAACGAACACTGAAGCTTTCTTT. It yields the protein CASSLRGGTNTEAFF. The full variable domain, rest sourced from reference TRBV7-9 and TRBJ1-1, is DTGVSQNPRHKITKRGQNVTFRCDPISEHNRLYWYRQTLGQGPEFLTYFQNEAQLEKSRLLSDRFSAERPKGSFSTLEIQRTEQGDSAMYLCASSLRGGTNTEAFFGQGTRLTVV.

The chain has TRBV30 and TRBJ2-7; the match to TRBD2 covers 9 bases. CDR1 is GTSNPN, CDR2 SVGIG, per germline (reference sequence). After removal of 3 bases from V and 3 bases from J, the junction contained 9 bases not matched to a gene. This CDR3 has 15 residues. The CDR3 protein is CAWREKRLAVYEQYF. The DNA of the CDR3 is TGTGCCTGGAGGGAAAAGAGACTAGCGGTCTACGAGCAGTACTTC.

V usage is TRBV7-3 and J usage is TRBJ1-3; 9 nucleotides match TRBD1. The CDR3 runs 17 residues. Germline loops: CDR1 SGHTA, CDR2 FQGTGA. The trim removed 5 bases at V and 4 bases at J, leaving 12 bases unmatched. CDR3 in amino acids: CASSAQGAGMAGNTIYF. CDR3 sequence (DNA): TGTGCCAGCAGCGCACAGGGGGCGGGGATGGCCGGAAACACCATATATTTT.

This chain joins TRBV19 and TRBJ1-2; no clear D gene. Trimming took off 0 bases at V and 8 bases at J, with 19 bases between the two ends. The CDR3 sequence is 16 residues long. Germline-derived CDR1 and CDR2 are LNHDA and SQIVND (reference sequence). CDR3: CASSIDGAPESRGYTF. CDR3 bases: TGTGCCAGTAGTATAGACGGAGCACCTGAATCGAGGGGCTACACCTTC.

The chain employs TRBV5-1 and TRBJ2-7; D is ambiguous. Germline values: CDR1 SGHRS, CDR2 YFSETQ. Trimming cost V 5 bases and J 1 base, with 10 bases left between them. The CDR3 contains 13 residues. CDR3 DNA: TGCGCCAGCAGAACGTCCGAATCCTACGAGCAGTACTTC. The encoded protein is CASRTSESYEQYF.

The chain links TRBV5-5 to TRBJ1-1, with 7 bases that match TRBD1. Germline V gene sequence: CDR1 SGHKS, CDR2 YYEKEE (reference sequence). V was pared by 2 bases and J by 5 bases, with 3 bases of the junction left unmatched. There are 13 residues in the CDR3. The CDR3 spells CASSLQGSTEAFF. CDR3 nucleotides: TGTGCCAGCAGCTTACAGGGGAGTACTGAAGCTTTCTTT.

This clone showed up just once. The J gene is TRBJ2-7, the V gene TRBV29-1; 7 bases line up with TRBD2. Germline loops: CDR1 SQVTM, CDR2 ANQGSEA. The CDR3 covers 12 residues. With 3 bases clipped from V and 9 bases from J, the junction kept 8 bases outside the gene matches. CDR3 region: CSVEGGRRGQYF. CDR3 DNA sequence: TGCAGCGTTGAGGGCGGGAGACGCGGGCAGTACTTC.

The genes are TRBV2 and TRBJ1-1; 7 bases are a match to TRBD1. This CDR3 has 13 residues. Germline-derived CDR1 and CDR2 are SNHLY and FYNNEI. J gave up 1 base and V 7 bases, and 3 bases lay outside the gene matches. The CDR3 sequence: CASNRDRNTEAFF. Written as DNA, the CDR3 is TGTGCCAGCAACAGGGACAGGAACACTGAAGCTTTCTTT.

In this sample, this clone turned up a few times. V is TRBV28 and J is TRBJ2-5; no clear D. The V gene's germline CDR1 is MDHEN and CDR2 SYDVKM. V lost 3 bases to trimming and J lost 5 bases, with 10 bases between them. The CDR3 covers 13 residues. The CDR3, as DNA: TGTGCCAGCAGTTTGGGTAGCTCCGAGACCCAGTACTTC. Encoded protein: CASSLGSSETQYF.

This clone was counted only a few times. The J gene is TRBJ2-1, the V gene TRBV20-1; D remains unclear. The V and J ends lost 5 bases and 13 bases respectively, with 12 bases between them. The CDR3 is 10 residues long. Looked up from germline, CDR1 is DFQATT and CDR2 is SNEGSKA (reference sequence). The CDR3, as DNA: TGCAGTGCTCTTCTAGGGTTTCAGTTCTTC. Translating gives CSALLGFQFF.

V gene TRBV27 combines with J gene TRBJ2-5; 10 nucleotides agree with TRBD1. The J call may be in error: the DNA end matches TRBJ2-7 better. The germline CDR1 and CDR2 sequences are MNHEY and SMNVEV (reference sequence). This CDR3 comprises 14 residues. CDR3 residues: CASSPGTGDYEQYF. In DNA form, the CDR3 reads TGTGCCAGCAGTCCCGGGACAGGGGACTACGAGCAGTACTTC.

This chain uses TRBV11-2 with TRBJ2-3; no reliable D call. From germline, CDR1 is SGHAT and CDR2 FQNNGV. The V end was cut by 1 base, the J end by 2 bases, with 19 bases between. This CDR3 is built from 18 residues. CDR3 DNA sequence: TGTGCCAGCAGCTTAGTTGCCGGGTTGGCAGAGGCCACAGATACGCAGTATTTT. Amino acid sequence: CASSLVAGLAEATDTQYF. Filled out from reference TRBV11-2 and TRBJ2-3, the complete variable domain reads EAGVAQSPRYKIIEKRQSVAFWCNPISGHATLYWYQQILGQGPKLLIQFQNNGVVDDSQLPKDRFSAERLKGVDSTLKIQPAKLEDSAVYLCASSLVAGLAEATDTQYFGPGTRLTVL.

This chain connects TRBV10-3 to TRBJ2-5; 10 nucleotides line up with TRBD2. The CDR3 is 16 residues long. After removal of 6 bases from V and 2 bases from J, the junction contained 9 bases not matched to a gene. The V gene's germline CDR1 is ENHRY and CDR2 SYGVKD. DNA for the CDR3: TGTGCCATCAGCCGGACTAGCGGAGGTGGGCAAGAGACCCAGTACTTC. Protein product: CAISRTSGGGQETQYF.

The chain's CDR3 is CAWSAGGHYGETQYF. The DNA for the CDR3 is TGTGCCTGGAGTGCCGGGGGCCATTATGGAGAGACCCAGTACTTC. The rearrangement uses TRBV30 and TRBJ2-5, with D perhaps given as TRBD1 or TRBD2 (6 bases each). V lost 1 base, J lost 4 bases, and 16 bases lay in between. This CDR3 is built from 15 residues. Germline V gene sequence: CDR1 GTSNPN, CDR2 SVGIG (reference sequence).

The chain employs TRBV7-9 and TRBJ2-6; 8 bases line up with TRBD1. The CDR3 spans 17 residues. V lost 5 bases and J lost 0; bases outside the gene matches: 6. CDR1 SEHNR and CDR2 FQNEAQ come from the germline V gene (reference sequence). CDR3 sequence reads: CASSLGTGDSGANVLTF. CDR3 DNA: TGTGCCAGCAGCCTCGGGACAGGAGACTCTGGGGCCAACGTCCTGACTTTC.

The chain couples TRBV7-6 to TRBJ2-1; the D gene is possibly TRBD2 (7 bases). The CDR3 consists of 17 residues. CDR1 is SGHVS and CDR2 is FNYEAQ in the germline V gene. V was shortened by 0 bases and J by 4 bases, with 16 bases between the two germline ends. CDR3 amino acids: CASSLALSGTQYNEQFF. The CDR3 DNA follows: TGTGCCAGCAGCTTAGCGCTAAGCGGGACACAATACAATGAGCAGTTCTTC.

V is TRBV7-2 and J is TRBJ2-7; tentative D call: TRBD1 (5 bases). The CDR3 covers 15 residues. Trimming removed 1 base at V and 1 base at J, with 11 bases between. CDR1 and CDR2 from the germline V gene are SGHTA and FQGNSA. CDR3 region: CASSLEGAQSYEQYF. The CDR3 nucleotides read TGTGCCAGCAGCTTAGAAGGGGCCCAGTCCTACGAGCAGTACTTC.

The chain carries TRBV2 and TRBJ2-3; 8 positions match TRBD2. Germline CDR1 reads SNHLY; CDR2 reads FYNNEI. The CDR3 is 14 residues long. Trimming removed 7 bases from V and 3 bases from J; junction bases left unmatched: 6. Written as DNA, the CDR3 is TGTGCCAGCACCGGGGGGGTTGGGACAGATACGCAGTATTTT. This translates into CASTGGVGTDTQYF.

CDR3 nucleotide sequence: TGCAGTGCACTGAGGGACTATGGCTACACCTTC. It codes for CSALRDYGYTF. The chain recombines TRBV20-1 with TRBJ1-2, with unresolved D. This CDR3 is 11 amino acids long. Germline CDR1 reads DFQATT; CDR2 reads SNEGSKA (reference sequence). The V end lost 6 bases, the J end lost 3 bases, and 8 bases lay between the germline ends.

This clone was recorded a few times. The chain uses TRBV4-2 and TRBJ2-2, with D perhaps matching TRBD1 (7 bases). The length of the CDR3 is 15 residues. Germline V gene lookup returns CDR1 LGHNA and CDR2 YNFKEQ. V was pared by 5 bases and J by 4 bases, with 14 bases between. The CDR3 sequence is CASSYTGEATGELFF. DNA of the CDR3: TGTGCCAGCAGCTACACAGGGGAGGCCACCGGGGAGCTGTTTTTT.